Listed here are 4 T cell receptor beta chains from one sample, sequenced in a study of blood T cell repertoires in COVID-19. TCRdb's table, derived via immunoSEQ multiplex PCR, lists solely in-frame clones and lacks some. The sample carries about 58,000 clones, 80% to 90% recorded once. The sequenced sample consisted of peripheral blood. Receptors were obtained from a man in his sixties with COVID-19, enrolled during active disease.

This chain joins TRBV19 and TRBJ1-2; the D gene is possibly TRBD1 (6 bases). The CDR3 runs 14 residues. V was cut by 0 bases and J by 7 bases, with 12 bases left in between. The germline V gene has CDR1 LNHDA and CDR2 SQIVND (reference sequence). CDR3 nucleotide sequence: TGTGCCAGTAGTATAGACACCGACAGGATTGGCTACACCTTC. Its translation: CASSIDTDRIGYTF. Full variable domain (missing parts from reference TRBV19 and TRBJ1-2): DGGITQSPKYLFRKEGQNVTLSCEQNLNHDAMYWYRQDPGQGLRLIYYSQIVNDFQKGDIAEGYSVSREKKESFPLTVTSAQKNPTAFYLCASSIDTDRIGYTFGSGTRLTVV.

This clone has only one observation. V and J are TRBV7-9 and TRBJ2-3, with unresolved D. V was trimmed by 0 bases and J by 2 bases, leaving 9 bases between them. Germline V gene sequence: CDR1 SEHNR, CDR2 FQNEAQ (reference sequence). The CDR3 runs to 15 residues. Here the CDR3 reads CASSLAVRNTDTQYF. The CDR3 DNA is TGTGCCAGCAGCTTAGCAGTCAGGAACACAGATACGCAGTATTTT.

This chain uses TRBV21-1 with TRBJ1-6; TRBD1 reflects the table's D call only, with no check against the DNA. TRBV21-1 is annotated as a pseudogene. The CDR3 runs to 15 residues. The CDR3 nucleotides are TGTGCCAGCATCCCGGGACAAGAGAATAATTCACCCCTCCACTTT. Translating gives CASIPGQENNSPLHF.

A single count supports this clone. This sequence joins TRBV9 and TRBJ2-6; possible D gene TRBD1, 6 bases. Trimming shortened V by 3 bases and J by 2 bases, and 15 bases separated the two germline ends. The CDR3 spans 17 residues. Germline V lookup: CDR1 SGDLS, CDR2 YYNGEE. CDR3 amino acids: CASSAPVQGPGANVLTF. As DNA, the CDR3 is TGTGCCAGCAGCGCCCCGGTACAGGGCCCTGGGGCCAACGTCCTGACTTTC.